Reported below is one T cell receptor beta chain. Germline loops: CDR1 SGHNT, CDR2 YYREEE (reference sequence). The CDR3 has 16 residues. V gave up 4 bases and J gave up 2 bases; unmatched junction bases: 9. 60 Vbeta and 13 Jbeta primers were used in PCR. TCRdb's copy holds only in-frame clones and misses some; the assay was immunoSEQ multiplex PCR. This sample's clone table lists 75,000 to 85,000 clones. The data are from a study of cytomegalovirus exposure and HLA in healthy donors. The receptor comes from a man aged 18 to 29 in good health and CMV-seropositive. The chain combines TRBV5-4 with TRBJ2-1, with TRBD1 matching 7 bases. Sequencing was done on a sample of PBMCs. Here the CDR3 DNA reads TGTGCCAGCAGCGGCCCGAAGGGACAGACCTACAATGAGCAGTTCTTC. Encoded protein: CASSGPKGQTYNEQFF.